This TCR beta chain came from a study of cytomegalovirus exposure and HLA in healthy donors. Findings of the study overall: Cytomegalovirus status was reportedly diagnosed by the classifier with high sensitivity and specificity. Later work found that TCR association rates differed between HLA loci; DRB1 had the most and HLA-C the fewest. Immune exposure information comprised only CMV serostatus. Earlier analysis found most TCR beta V segments productive about 90% or about 30% of the time.

The PCR was carried out with 60 Vbeta primers and 13 Jbeta primers. Assay: immunoSEQ multiplex PCR; the TCRdb copy retains only in-frame clones and omits some. The data include 95,000 to 150,000 clones; the top ten clones carry 2.2%. In regard to this clone: Its antigen is undetermined.

The CDR3 loop spans 15 amino acids. V lost 7 bases, J lost 2 bases, and 16 bases lay in between. The V gene's germline CDR1 is MNHNS and CDR2 SASEGT. The sequence came from a man aged 35-49 years in good health and CMV-seronegative. The chain has TRBV6-1 and TRBJ2-3, with a possible D match to TRBD1 (8 bases). Material: PBMCs. This chain's CDR3 is CASNNRGGFTDTQYF. Here the CDR3 DNA reads TGTGCCAGCAACAACAGGGGGGGATTCACAGATACGCAGTATTTT.